These 5 T cell receptor beta chains were sequenced from one sample in a study of cytomegalovirus exposure and HLA in healthy donors. With 60 Vbeta and 13 Jbeta primers, the PCR was carried out. The assay was immunoSEQ multiplex PCR, and TCRdb's table has in-frame clones only and misses some. The table shows 100,000 to 120,000 clones, with roughly 72% occurring only once. What was sequenced was PBMCs. The receptor source for this set is a woman aged 40-49 years in good health and CMV-seropositive.

This rearrangement joins TRBV9 to TRBJ1-4; 8 bases match TRBD1. CDR1 and CDR2 from the germline V gene are SGDLS and YYNGEE. The CDR3 consists of 17 residues. V shed 4 bases, J shed 8 bases, and the junction held 16 bases outside the gene matches. CDR3 sequence reads: CASSSGRGQGEGEKLFF. The DNA for the CDR3 is TGTGCCAGCAGCTCGGGCCGAGGACAGGGCGAAGGCGAAAAACTGTTTTTT.

V is TRBV21-1 and J is TRBJ2-7; TRBD2, the D gene given by the table, was not confirmed from the DNA. TRBV21-1 is flagged as a pseudogene. The CDR3 is 18 residues long. The CDR3 loop reads CASSKANKREARTYEQYF. As DNA, the CDR3 is TGTGCCAGCAGCAAAGCGAATAAGCGGGAGGCCAGGACCTACGAGCAGTACTTC.

This clone was counted a single time. The chain has TRBV28 and TRBJ2-7; 8 bases agree with TRBD1. The CDR3 is made up of 16 amino acids. Germline lookup yields CDR1 MDHEN and CDR2 SYDVKM. Trimming took 7 bases from V and 2 from J; bases not matched to a gene: 13. The CDR3 reads CASNPRGQGRTYEQYF. The CDR3 DNA sequence: TGTGCCAGCAACCCCCGAGGACAGGGAAGAACCTACGAGCAGTACTTC.

The chain links TRBV4-2 to TRBJ2-7; 8 positions match TRBD2. V dropped 6 bases and J dropped 2; count of bases not matched to a gene: 9. CDR1 LGHNA and CDR2 YNFKEQ come from the germline V gene. The CDR3 has 15 amino acids. CDR3 residues: CASSPSGSGAYEQYF. DNA for the CDR3: TGTGCCAGCAGTCCTAGCGGGTCCGGTGCCTACGAGCAGTACTTC.

This clone has just a few counts. This chain connects TRBV28 to TRBJ1-4, with D possibly being TRBD1 (5 bases). CDR3 size: 15 residues. Per the germline V gene, CDR1 is MDHEN and CDR2 is SYDVKM. The germline V and J ends were trimmed by 4 bases and 0 bases, with 9 bases remaining between them. CDR3 sequence reads: CASSWGGATNEKLFF. DNA of the CDR3: TGTGCCAGCAGTTGGGGGGGGGCAACTAATGAAAAACTGTTTTTT.